This T cell receptor beta chain appears in the sequencing data of a study of blood T cell repertoires in COVID-19. Here immunoSEQ multiplex PCR was the method, and the copy in TCRdb shows in-frame clones only, minus some. The profile shows about 230,000 clones, 75% to 90% of them singletons. The trim removed 1 base at V and 5 bases at J, leaving 2 bases unmatched. The CDR3 is made up of 14 amino acids. From germline, CDR1 is SGHTA and CDR2 FQGNSA. The rearrangement links TRBV7-2 to TRBJ1-1, with TRBD1 identical over 9 bases. The source material was PBMCs or T cells enriched from blood (not recorded which). The TCR sequence derives from a young woman who had been exposed to COVID-19. CDR3 residues: CASSLGQGETEAFF. In nucleotides, the CDR3 is TGTGCCAGCAGCTTAGGACAGGGGGAAACTGAAGCTTTCTTT.